One and the same sample provided the 32 T cell receptor beta chains below, sequenced in a study of blood T cell repertoires in COVID-19. Generated by immunoSEQ multiplex PCR, the TCRdb table keeps only in-frame clones and is missing some. The data hold 20,000 or so clones, with almost 90% observed a single time. Sequenced input: peripheral blood. These receptor sequences come from a human donor in a cohort sampled during active COVID-19.

The gene calls are TRBV6-1 and TRBJ2-1, with a weak D call TRBD1 (6 bases). Looked up from germline, CDR1 is MNHNS and CDR2 is SASEGT. V gave up 3 bases and J gave up 3 bases, with 12 bases separating them. The CDR3 spans 15 residues. As DNA, the CDR3 is TGTGCCAGCAGTGAGATGGGACAAATCTACAATGAGCAGTTCTTC. Translating gives CASSEMGQIYNEQFF.

The chain has TRBV11-2 and TRBJ1-4; 7 positions match TRBD1. Germline V CDR1 and CDR2: SGHAT, FQNNGV. This CDR3 comprises 17 residues. With 0 bases clipped from V and 7 bases from J, the junction kept 11 bases outside the gene matches. The CDR3 sequence is CASSLDPYRGFIEKLFF. The CDR3 nucleotides read TGTGCCAGCAGCTTAGATCCTTACAGGGGCTTCATTGAAAAACTGTTTTTT.

This clone appeared once. In DNA form, the CDR3 reads TGTGCCAGTGCTCGGCAGGGCGACTTCTCTGGGGCCAACGTCCTGACTTTC. It encodes CASARQGDFSGANVLTF. The chain uses TRBV19 and TRBJ2-6; a possible D gene is TRBD1 (5 bases). The V end lost 8 bases, the J end lost 0 bases, and 17 bases lay between the germline ends. The CDR3 has 17 amino acids. Germline V gene data show CDR1 as LNHDA and CDR2 as SQIVND (reference sequence).

This clone was found a few times. This chain uses TRBV4-1 with TRBJ1-1; possibly TRBD1 for D (6 bases). The V end lost 4 bases, the J end lost 0 bases, and 12 bases lay between the germline ends. The CDR3 totals 15 residues. From germline, CDR1 is MGHRA and CDR2 YSYEKL. The CDR3 nucleotides are TGCGCCAGCAGCCCCCCCGGGGACATGAACACTGAAGCTTTCTTT. It encodes CASSPPGDMNTEAFF.

This rearrangement joins TRBV18 to TRBJ2-1, with D maybe TRBD2 (6 bases). Germline V gene lookup returns CDR1 KGHSH and CDR2 LQKENI. V lost 0 bases to trimming and J lost 1 base, with 19 bases between them. The CDR3 spans 19 residues. DNA of the CDR3: TGTGCCAGCTCACCACCGGGATCCAGCGGGCGGTTTTCCTACAATGAGCAGTTCTTC. Amino acid sequence: CASSPPGSSGRFSYNEQFF.

V is TRBV19 and J is TRBJ1-4; TRBD1 might be the D (5 bases). The CDR3 consists of 16 residues. Germline-derived CDR1 and CDR2 are LNHDA and SQIVND (reference sequence). V was cut by 3 bases and J by 2 bases, with 13 bases left in between. CDR3 sequence (DNA): TGTGCCAGTAGTATGGGCAGGGAAGGGACTAATGAAAAACTGTTTTTT. Its translation is CASSMGREGTNEKLFF.

The chain is built from TRBV19 and TRBJ2-5, with 8 bases fitting TRBD2. The germline gives CDR1 LNHDA, CDR2 SQIVND (reference sequence). The ends lost 4 bases at V and 4 bases at J; junction bases unmatched: 11. This CDR3 contains 16 residues. CDR3 coding DNA: TGTGCCAGTAGTAACCCCGCGGGACTAGGGAGAGAGACCCAGTACTTC. It codes for CASSNPAGLGRETQYF.

V gene TRBV5-6 combines with J gene TRBJ2-3; D gene unclear. Deletions cut 5 bases from V and 0 bases from J, with 13 bases between. Germline V gives CDR1 SGHDT, CDR2 YYEEEE. The CDR3 extends over 15 amino acids. The CDR3 DNA is TGTGCCAGCAGGTTAAGACATACTAGCACAGATACGCAGTATTTT. It translates to CASRLRHTSTDTQYF. The full variable domain, rest sourced from reference TRBV5-6 and TRBJ2-3, is DAGVTQSPTHLIKTRGQQVTLRCSPKSGHDTVSWYQQALGQGPQFIFQYYEEEERQRGNFPDRFSGHQFPNYSSELNVNALLLGDSALYLCASRLRHTSTDTQYFGPGTRLTVL.

The chain is built from TRBV7-8 and TRBJ1-2; 7 bases line up with TRBD1. The V and J ends lost 2 bases and 2 bases, in that order; junction bases with no gene match: 2. CDR3 length: 14 amino acids. Germline V CDR1 and CDR2: SGHVS, FQNEAQ. The CDR3 region has the DNA TGTGCCAGCAGCTTACTGGACAGGAACTATGGCTACACCTTC. It yields the protein CASSLLDRNYGYTF.

The gene calls are TRBV4-1 and TRBJ1-1, with D hard to call. V gave up 1 base and J gave up 2 bases, with 5 bases separating them. CDR3 length: 13 amino acids. The germline V gene encodes CDR1 MGHRA and CDR2 YSYEKL. The CDR3 nucleotides read TGCGCCAGCAGCCAAGGGACTAACACTGAAGCTTTCTTT. Translation gives CASSQGTNTEAFF.

The chain has TRBV6-5 and TRBJ1-1; D possibly corresponds to TRBD1 (5 bases). The CDR3 length is 15 residues. V was cut by 11 bases and J by 1 base, with 20 bases left in between. CDR1 and CDR2 (germline): MNHEY, SVGAGI. CDR3: CAGSGGDTTNTEAFF. In DNA, the CDR3 is TGTGCCGGGTCGGGGGGGGATACCACGAACACTGAAGCTTTCTTT.

This chain links TRBV14 with TRBJ1-1; unclear D gene. Germline lookup yields CDR1 SGHDN and CDR2 FVKESK. The CDR3 consists of 13 residues. V was cut by 4 bases and J by 4 bases, with 10 bases left in between. CDR3 region: CASSLRRVTEAFF. The CDR3 DNA is TGTGCCAGCAGCCTCCGACGGGTCACTGAAGCTTTCTTT.

The CDR3 nucleotides are TGCGCCAGCAGCCCCCGCGGGGTGCGCATTCAGTACTTC. This codes for CASSPRGVRIQYF. The chain carries TRBV4-1 and TRBJ2-4; tentative D call: TRBD2 (6 bases). The V end was cut by 4 bases, the J end by 9 bases, with 13 bases between. Germline V CDR1 and CDR2: MGHRA, YSYEKL. The CDR3 has 13 amino acids.

The V and J genes are TRBV6-5 and TRBJ2-7; D is unresolved. V lost 0 bases and J 0 bases, leaving 9 bases between the germline ends. This CDR3 region has 15 residues. Germline V CDR1 and CDR2: MNHEY, SVGAGI. The CDR3 protein is CASSYSNPGSYEQYF. The CDR3 nucleotides are TGTGCCAGCAGTTACTCGAATCCGGGCTCCTACGAGCAGTACTTC.

This chain uses TRBV9 with TRBJ2-7; 7 positions agree with TRBD2. The CDR3 spans 16 residues. J gave up 0 bases and V 4 bases, and 10 bases lay outside the gene matches. CDR1 and CDR2 from the germline V gene are SGDLS and YYNGEE. In DNA form, the CDR3 reads TGTGCCAGCAGCCCCCGGCGGGAGCTCAACTCCTACGAGCAGTACTTC. Its translation: CASSPRRELNSYEQYF.

The rearrangement joins TRBV19 to TRBJ1-2; D gene uncertain. Germline CDR1 LNHDA, CDR2 SQIVND (reference sequence). V shed 3 bases and J shed 5 bases, with 16 bases lying between them. The CDR3 totals 15 residues. This chain's CDR3 is CASSMGSPTTYGYTF. CDR3 bases: TGTGCCAGTAGTATGGGGAGTCCAACGACTTATGGCTACACCTTC.

This sequence joins TRBV5-1 and TRBJ2-1; 9 bases map to TRBD2. With 3 bases clipped from V and 9 bases from J, the junction kept 10 bases outside the gene matches. Germline V lookup: CDR1 SGHRS, CDR2 YFSETQ. This CDR3 region has 15 residues. CDR3 sequence reads: CASSSGLAGLGEQFF. Here the CDR3 DNA reads TGCGCCAGCAGCTCGGGACTAGCTGGTCTCGGTGAGCAGTTCTTC.

The chain uses TRBV7-8 and TRBJ1-2, with a possible D match to TRBD1 (6 bases). The CDR3 covers 15 residues. Germline-derived CDR1 and CDR2 are SGHVS and FQNEAQ. Trimming took off 2 bases at V and 0 bases at J, with 10 bases between the two ends. CDR3 in amino acids: CASSLLPGANYGYTF. The CDR3 coding sequence is TGTGCCAGCAGCTTACTTCCAGGGGCTAACTATGGCTACACCTTC.

This chain uses TRBV7-6 with TRBJ1-2; possible D gene TRBD1, 6 bases. Germline CDR1 and CDR2: SGHVS and FNYEAQ. CDR3 length: 14 residues. Trimming removed 5 bases from V and 3 bases from J, with 13 bases in between. For the CDR3, the DNA is TGTGCCAGCAGCCCCGGACAGCTCTACTATGGCTACACCTTC. Translated: CASSPGQLYYGYTF. The entire variable domain, with the rest obtained from reference TRBV7-6 and TRBJ1-2, is as follows: GAGVSQSPRYKVTKRGQDVALRCDPISGHVSLYWYRQALGQGPEFLTYFNYEAQQDKSGLPNDRFSAERPEGSISTLTIQRTEQRDSAMYRCASSPGQLYYGYTFGSGTRLTVV.

This clone was seen just once. The V gene is TRBV6-2 or TRBV6-3, the J gene TRBJ2-1, with a tentative D call TRBD2 (6 bases). The ends were cut back, 4 bases at V and 10 bases at J, with 23 bases in the middle. Germline V gene data show CDR1 as MNHEY and CDR2 as SVGEGT. The CDR3 spans 16 residues. This chain's CDR3 is CASSWPLVGWRVEQFF. Written as DNA, the CDR3 is TGTGCCAGCAGTTGGCCTCTAGTTGGGTGGAGGGTCGAGCAGTTCTTC.

J is TRBJ2-5 and V is TRBV15; TRBD2 aligns across 11 bases. Germline assignment: CDR1 LNHNV and CDR2 YYDKDF (reference sequence). Trimming at V came to 3 bases and at J to 4 bases, leaving 7 bases not matched to a gene. This CDR3 contains 16 residues. CDR3 in DNA: TGTGCCACCAGCAGGAACATAGCGGGGGGGCCAGAGACCCAGTACTTC. This gives the protein CATSRNIAGGPETQYF.

The chain combines TRBV3-1 (or the pseudogene TRBV3-2) with TRBJ2-2; TRBD1 matches 7 bases. CDR1 LGHDT and CDR2 YNNKEL come from the germline V gene (reference sequence). Trimming removed 5 bases from V and 2 bases from J; junction bases left unmatched: 11. The CDR3 contains 17 residues. The CDR3 region is CASSKTSTGPNTGELFF. The CDR3 coding sequence is TGTGCCAGCAGCAAAACCTCGACAGGGCCCAACACCGGGGAGCTGTTTTTT.

The chain links TRBV21-1 to TRBJ2-2; the table names TRBD1, a call not compared with the DNA. TRBV21-1 is a pseudogene locus. The CDR3 runs to 18 residues. In DNA, the CDR3 is TGTGCCAGCACCTTCGCCGGGCGAGGGACACCGAACACCGGGGAGCTGTTTTTT. Amino acid sequence: CASTFAGRGTPNTGELFF.

The V gene is TRBV20-1, the J gene TRBJ2-2; D unresolved. CDR3 length: 10 residues. Germline V gene data show CDR1 as DFQATT and CDR2 as SNEGSKA (reference sequence). Trimming stripped 5 bases from V and 6 bases from J, with 4 bases between. CDR3 sequence: CSALAGELFF. The CDR3 coding sequence is TGCAGTGCTCTTGCCGGGGAGCTGTTTTTT.

The chain combines TRBV6-5 with TRBJ1-2; a weak D match, TRBD1 (5 bases). Trimming cost V 4 bases and J 2 bases, with 14 bases left between them. This CDR3 has 15 residues. Germline V gene data show CDR1 as MNHEY and CDR2 as SVGAGI. The CDR3 spells CASSFLFSGNYGYTF. In DNA form, the CDR3 reads TGTGCCAGCAGTTTTCTTTTCTCAGGGAACTATGGCTACACCTTC.

This chain joins TRBV14 and TRBJ1-2; 10 bases line up with TRBD1. CDR1 is SGHDN and CDR2 is FVKESK in the germline V gene. The V segment lost 3 bases and the J segment 6 bases; nucleotides outside the gene matches: 7. The CDR3 spans 15 residues. CDR3 nucleotides: TGTGCCAGCAGCCATAGACAGGGGGCACCGAATGGCTACACCTTC. Amino acid sequence: CASSHRQGAPNGYTF.

The V gene is TRBV18, the J gene TRBJ1-2, with 8 bases that match TRBD1. From germline, CDR1 is KGHSH and CDR2 LQKENI. The CDR3 runs 15 residues. J was trimmed by 3 bases and V by 3 bases; bases with no gene match: 6. CDR3 region: CASSPETGAYYGYTF. For the CDR3, the DNA is TGTGCCAGCTCACCTGAGACAGGGGCGTACTATGGCTACACCTTC.

This clone appeared once. The rearrangement joins TRBV18 to TRBJ2-1; TRBD1 matches at 11 bases. The germline V gene has CDR1 KGHSH and CDR2 LQKENI. The CDR3 is 17 residues long. The V and J ends lost 4 bases and 7 bases, in that order; junction bases with no gene match: 12. CDR3 amino acids: CASSRLVRGQGANEQFF. The CDR3 coding sequence is TGTGCCAGCTCACGATTAGTAAGAGGACAGGGGGCAAATGAGCAGTTCTTC.

The chain has TRBV10-3 and TRBJ1-1; D is uncertain. This CDR3 has 12 amino acids. The germline V and J ends were trimmed by 6 bases and 3 bases, with 8 bases remaining between them. Per the germline V gene, CDR1 is ENHRY and CDR2 is SYGVKD. The CDR3 DNA follows: TGTGCCATCAGGGGGAGCCACACTGAAGCTTTCTTT. Protein: CAIRGSHTEAFF.

The chain has TRBV6-4 and TRBJ2-2, with D unresolved. V lost 6 bases to trimming and J lost 0 bases, with 14 bases between them. The CDR3 has 16 amino acids. CDR1 MRHNA and CDR2 SNTAGT come from the germline V gene. The CDR3 spells CASSPSSLANTGELFF. The CDR3 nucleotides read TGTGCCAGCAGCCCCTCCTCCCTAGCGAACACCGGGGAGCTGTTTTTT.

The rearrangement links TRBV10-3 to TRBJ2-7; TRBD2 might be the D (5 bases). The CDR3 has 14 amino acids. Trimming shortened V by 2 bases and J by 2 bases, and 10 bases separated the two germline ends. Per the germline V gene, CDR1 is ENHRY and CDR2 is SYGVKD. In DNA form, the CDR3 reads TGTGCCATCAGTGAGGCGGGTACGGCCTACGAGCAGTACTTC. Its translation: CAISEAGTAYEQYF.

The CDR3 DNA is TGTGCCATCCGTCGGGAGGCGATGAACACTGAAGCTTTCTTT. Translating it yields CAIRREAMNTEAFF. V usage is TRBV10-3 and J usage is TRBJ1-1; no clear D gene. Germline V CDR1 and CDR2: ENHRY, SYGVKD. The CDR3 loop spans 14 amino acids. Trimming stripped 8 bases from V and 0 bases from J, with 13 bases between.